This T cell receptor beta chain is drawn from a study of T-cell reconstitution after alpha-beta-depleted transplantation in children. Unique molecular identifiers featured in how the TCRbeta library was prepared. TCRdb called the PCR reads again in MiXCR, with one record for every CDR3 protein. The sample consists of approximately 390,000 distinct CDR3 sequences, approximately 11% of them appearing once. This clonotype was seen repeatedly, ten times or more. Trimming took off 0 bases at V and 7 bases at J, with 13 bases between the two ends. Germline values: CDR1 SGDLS, CDR2 YYNGEE. The CDR3 contains 15 residues.

The clonotype comes from a human donor who donated a stem cell graft to a child with acute myeloid leukemia. This material consisted of PBMCs from the stem cell graft donor, taken from the stem cell graft. V usage is TRBV9 and J usage is TRBJ1-4; D might be TRBD1 (5 bases). CDR3 DNA: TGTGCCAGCAGCGTAGGCGGGGGTCGAGGTGAAAAACTGTTTTTT. Translated: CASSVGGGRGEKLFF.